This record covers a single T cell receptor beta chain. This sample stems from a study of blood T cell repertoires in COVID-19. The CDR3 consists of 15 residues. The germline V gene has CDR1 GTSNPN and CDR2 SVGIG (reference sequence). V dropped 2 bases and J dropped 11 bases, with 24 bases sitting between them. The repertoire was sequenced with immunoSEQ multiplex PCR; TCRdb's copy has only in-frame clones and lacks some. The sample lists 150,000 to 200,000 clones, roughly 87% occurring once. What was sequenced was PBMCs or T cells enriched from blood (not recorded which). The sequence came from a human donor with acute COVID-19. The donor label of this sample is uncertain. The chain recombines TRBV30 with TRBJ1-1; D is unclear. The CDR3 loop reads CAWSPPGGNVRSAFF. Written as DNA, the CDR3 is TGTGCCTGGAGTCCGCCCGGTGGAAACGTGCGGAGTGCTTTCTTT.